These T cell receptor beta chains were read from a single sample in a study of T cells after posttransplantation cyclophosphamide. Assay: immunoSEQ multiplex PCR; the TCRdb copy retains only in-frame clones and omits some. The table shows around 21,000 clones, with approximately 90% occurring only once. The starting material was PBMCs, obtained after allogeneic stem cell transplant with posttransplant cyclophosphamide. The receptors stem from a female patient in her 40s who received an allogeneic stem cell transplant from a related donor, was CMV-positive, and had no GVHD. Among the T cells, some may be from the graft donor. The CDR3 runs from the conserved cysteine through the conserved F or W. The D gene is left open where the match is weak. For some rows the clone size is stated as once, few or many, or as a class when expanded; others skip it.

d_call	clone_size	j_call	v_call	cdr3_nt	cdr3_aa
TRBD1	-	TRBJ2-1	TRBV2	TGTGCCAGCATGGGGGACAGCTACAATGAGCAGTTCTTC	CASMGDSYNEQFF
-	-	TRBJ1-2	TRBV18	TGTGCCAGCTCACCACCCAGGGCGACAGGTCTCGGCTATGGCTACACCTTC	CASSPPRATGLGYGYTF
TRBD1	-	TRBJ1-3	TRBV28	TGTGCCAGCAGTTCTAGGACAGGGTTGGGTCACACCATATATTTT	CASSSRTGLGHTIYF
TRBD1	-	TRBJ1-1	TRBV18	TGTGCCAGCTCACCATCCCCCGGACAGGGAATAGTCGGCACTGAAGCTTTCTTT	CASSPSPGQGIVGTEAFF
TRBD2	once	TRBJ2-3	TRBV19	TGTGCCAGTAGTCTCCAGGCTAGCGGGGCTATCACAGATACGCAGTATTTT	CASSLQASGAITDTQYF
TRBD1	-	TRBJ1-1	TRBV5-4	TGTGCCAGCAGCTGGACAGGAAGGAACACTGAAGCTTTCTTT	CASSWTGRNTEAFF
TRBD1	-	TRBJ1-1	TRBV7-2	TGTGCCAGCAGACCTATAGGGAGACAGGGTGAAGCTTTCTTT	CASRPIGRQGEAFF
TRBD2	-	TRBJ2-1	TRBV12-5	TGTGCTAGTGGTTTGGTATTACCCGGGACTAGCGGGAGTCATGAGCAGTTCTTC	CASGLVLPGTSGSHEQFF
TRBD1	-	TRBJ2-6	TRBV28	TGTGCCAGCAGTTCGACAGGGGCTGGGGCCAACGTCCTGACTTTC	CASSSTGAGANVLTF
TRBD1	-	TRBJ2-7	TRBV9	TGTGCCAGCAGCGTTGCGATGGAGACAGGGGTGGGCTACGAGCAGTACTTC	CASSVAMETGVGYEQYF
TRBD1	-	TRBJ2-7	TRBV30	TGTGCCTGGGGGACAGGGGGCATCTGGTACGAGCAGTACTTC	CAWGTGGIWYEQYF
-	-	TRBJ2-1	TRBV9	TGTGCCAGCAGCATCAGCGTGTTCCATGAGCAGTTCTTC	CASSISVFHEQFF
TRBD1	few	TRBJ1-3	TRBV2	TGTGCCAGCGAAACAGGGGGAGCTCAGGGAAACACCATATATTTT	CASETGGAQGNTIYF
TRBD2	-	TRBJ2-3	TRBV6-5	TGTGCCAGCAGTAACTATGAGGCTAGCGGAGCAGATACGCAGTATTTT	CASSNYEASGADTQYF
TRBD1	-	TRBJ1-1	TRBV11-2	TGTGCCAGCAGCTACGGACAGGGGGGGACTGAAGCTTTCTTT	CASSYGQGGTEAFF
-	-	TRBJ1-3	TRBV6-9	TGTGCCAGCAGCCCACCCCCGGGAAGCGAAGGAAACACCATATATTTT	CASSPPPGSEGNTIYF
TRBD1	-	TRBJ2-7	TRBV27	TGTGCCAGCAGTTTATCGCGCACAGGGGGGCAGGGGACCTCCTACGGGCAGTACTTC	CASSLSRTGGQGTSYGQYF
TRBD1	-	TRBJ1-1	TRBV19	TGTGCTACGGACAGGGGCGTCGTAGCTTTCTTT	CATDRGVVAFF
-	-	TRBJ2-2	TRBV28	TGTGCCAGCAGTTGGGCGGGGCTGAACACCGGGGAGCTGTTTTTT	CASSWAGLNTGELFF
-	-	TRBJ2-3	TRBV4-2	TGTGCCAGCAGCCAAGTTACGGGAACTAGCACAGATACGCAGTATTTT	CASSQVTGTSTDTQYF
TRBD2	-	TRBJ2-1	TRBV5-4	TGTGCCAGCAGCTTGGGGTTAGCGGGAGAGATGGATGAGCAGTTCTTC	CASSLGLAGEMDEQFF
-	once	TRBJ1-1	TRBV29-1	TGCAGCGTTGAGGGCAGGGAAGGCACTGAAGCTTTCTTT	CSVEGREGTEAFF
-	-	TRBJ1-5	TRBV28	TGTGCCAGCGGAAAGGGAGTAGTCAGTCAGCCCCAGCATTTT	CASGKGVVSQPQHF
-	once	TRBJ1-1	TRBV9	TGTGCCAGCAGGGGGCCGGGGAGGGAAACTGAAGCTTTCTTT	CASRGPGRETEAFF
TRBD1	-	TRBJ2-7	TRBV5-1	TGCGCCAGCAGCATCACAGGGGACGAGCAGTACTTC	CASSITGDEQYF
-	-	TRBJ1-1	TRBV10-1	TGCGCCAGCAGTGAGTCAACATTTAGCTTGAACACTGAAGCTTTCTTT	CASSESTFSLNTEAFF
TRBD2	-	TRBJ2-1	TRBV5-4	TGTGCCACCCTGACTAGCGGGAGCGGTGAGCAGTTCTTC	CATLTSGSGEQFF
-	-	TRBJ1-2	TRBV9	TGTGCCAGCAGCGTAGAATCGGGACATACCTATGGCTACACCTTC	CASSVESGHTYGYTF
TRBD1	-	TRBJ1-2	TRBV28	TGTGCCAGCAGCCACCGGCAGGGGGCAGGGACGGGAGGCTACACCTTC	CASSHRQGAGTGGYTF
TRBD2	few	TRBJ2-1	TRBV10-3	TGTGCCATCAGCCCCAAGCGGGAACCGACCAATGAGCAGTTCTTC	CAISPKREPTNEQFF
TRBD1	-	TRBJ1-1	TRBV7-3	TGTGCCAGCAGCTTGGACAGGGGGAGCACTGAAGCTTTCTTT	CASSLDRGSTEAFF
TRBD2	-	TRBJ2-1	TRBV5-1	TGCGCCAGCAGCTTGCTGGACAGCTGGACTAGCGGGAGCTCATGGGAGCAGTTCTTC	CASSLLDSWTSGSSWEQFF
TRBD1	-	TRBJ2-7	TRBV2	TGTGCCAGCAGTTCGTTCGGGACAGGGGGCTTTTTGTACTTC	CASSSFGTGGFLYF